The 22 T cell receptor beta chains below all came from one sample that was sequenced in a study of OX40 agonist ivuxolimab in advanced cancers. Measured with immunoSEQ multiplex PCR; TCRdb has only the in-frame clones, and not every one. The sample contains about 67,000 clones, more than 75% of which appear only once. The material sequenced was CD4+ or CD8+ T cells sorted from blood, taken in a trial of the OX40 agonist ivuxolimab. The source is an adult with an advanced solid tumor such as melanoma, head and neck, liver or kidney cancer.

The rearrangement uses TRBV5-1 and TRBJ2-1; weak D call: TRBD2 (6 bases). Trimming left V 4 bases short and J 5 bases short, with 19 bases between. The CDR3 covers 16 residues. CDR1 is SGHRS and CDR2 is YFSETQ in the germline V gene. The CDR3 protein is CASSEGGLGGHNEQFF. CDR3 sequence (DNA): TGCGCCAGCAGCGAGGGAGGCCTGGGAGGTCACAATGAGCAGTTCTTC.

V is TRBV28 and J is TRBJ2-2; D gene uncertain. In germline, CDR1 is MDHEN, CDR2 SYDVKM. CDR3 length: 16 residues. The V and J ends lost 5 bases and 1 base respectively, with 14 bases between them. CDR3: CASSALDGQNTGELFF. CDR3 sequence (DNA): TGTGCCAGCAGTGCCCTGGACGGCCAGAACACCGGGGAGCTGTTTTTT.

This CDR3 reads CASSPGSPSGTDTQYF. The CDR3 region has the DNA TGCGCCAGCAGCCCCGGCTCGCCTAGCGGCACAGATACGCAGTATTTT. V gene TRBV4-1 combines with J gene TRBJ2-3; D possibly corresponds to TRBD2 (6 bases). This CDR3 region has 16 residues. V was trimmed by 4 bases and J by 1 base, leaving 15 bases between them. Germline CDR1 MGHRA, CDR2 YSYEKL.

CDR3 protein: CASSLGQGFMDGYTF. The CDR3 nucleotides read TGTGCCAGCAGCTTGGGGCAGGGGTTCATGGATGGCTACACCTTC. This chain joins TRBV5-4 and TRBJ1-2, with a weak D call TRBD1 (6 bases). The CDR3 runs to 15 residues. Germline CDR1 reads SGHNT; CDR2 reads YYREEE (reference sequence). V was clipped by 0 bases and J by 6 bases, with 15 bases between them.

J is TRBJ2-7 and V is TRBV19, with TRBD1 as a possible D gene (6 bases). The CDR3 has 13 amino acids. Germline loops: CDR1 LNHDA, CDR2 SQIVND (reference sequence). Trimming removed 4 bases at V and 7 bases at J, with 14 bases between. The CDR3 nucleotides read TGTGCCAGTAGTACCTCAGGTAGGGGGGAGCAGTACTTC. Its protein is CASSTSGRGEQYF.

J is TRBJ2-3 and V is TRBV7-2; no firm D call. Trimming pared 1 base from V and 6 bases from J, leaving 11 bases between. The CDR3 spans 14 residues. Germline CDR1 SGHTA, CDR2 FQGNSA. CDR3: CASSLVGQLDTQYF. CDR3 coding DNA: TGTGCCAGCAGCTTAGTCGGGCAACTCGATACGCAGTATTTT.

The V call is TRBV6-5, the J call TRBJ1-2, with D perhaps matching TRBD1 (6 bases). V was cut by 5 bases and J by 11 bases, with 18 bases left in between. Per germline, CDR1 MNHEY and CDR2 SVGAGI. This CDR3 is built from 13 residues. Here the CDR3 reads CASSISGQQHYTF. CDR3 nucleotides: TGTGCCAGCAGTATCTCCGGACAGCAGCATTACACCTTC.

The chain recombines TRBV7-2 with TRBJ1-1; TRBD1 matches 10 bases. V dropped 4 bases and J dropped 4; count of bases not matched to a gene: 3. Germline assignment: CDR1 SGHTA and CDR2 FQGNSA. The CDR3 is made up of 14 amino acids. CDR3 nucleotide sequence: TGTGCCAGCAGCTGGGACAGGGGAGGCACTGAAGCTTTCTTT. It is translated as CASSWDRGGTEAFF. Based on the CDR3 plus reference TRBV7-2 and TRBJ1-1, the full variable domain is GAGVSQSPSNKVTEKGKDVELRCDPISGHTALYWYRQSLGQGLEFLIYFQGNSAPDKSGLPSDRFSAERTGGSVSTLTIQRTQQEDSAVYLCASSWDRGGTEAFFGQGTRLTVV.

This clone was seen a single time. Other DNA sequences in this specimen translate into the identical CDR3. CDR3 sequence reads: CASSIRGAEKLFF. The CDR3 bases are TGTGCCAGTAGTATCAGGGGGGCTGAAAAACTGTTTTTT. This sequence joins TRBV19 and TRBJ1-4, with 7 bases matching TRBD1. The germline V gene has CDR1 LNHDA and CDR2 SQIVND (reference sequence). The CDR3 is made up of 13 amino acids. Trimming took 3 bases from V and 7 from J; bases not matched to a gene: 2.

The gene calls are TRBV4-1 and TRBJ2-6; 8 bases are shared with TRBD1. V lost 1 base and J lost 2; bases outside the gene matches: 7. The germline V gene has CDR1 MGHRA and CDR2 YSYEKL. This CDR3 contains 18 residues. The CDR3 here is CASSQVPIQGAGANVLTF. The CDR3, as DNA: TGCGCCAGCAGCCAAGTCCCCATACAGGGGGCTGGGGCCAACGTCCTGACTTTC.

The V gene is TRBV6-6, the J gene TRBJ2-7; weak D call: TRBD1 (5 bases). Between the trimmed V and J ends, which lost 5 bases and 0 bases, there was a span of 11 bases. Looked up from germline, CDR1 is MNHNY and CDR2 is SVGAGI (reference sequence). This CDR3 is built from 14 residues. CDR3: CASSARQSSYEQYV. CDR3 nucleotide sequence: TGTGCCAGCAGTGCCCGACAGAGCTCCTACGAGCAGTACGTC.

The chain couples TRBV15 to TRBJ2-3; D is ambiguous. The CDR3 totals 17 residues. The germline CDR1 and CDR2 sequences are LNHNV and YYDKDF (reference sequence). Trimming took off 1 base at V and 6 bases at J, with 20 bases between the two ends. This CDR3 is CATSRAMGMALGDTQYF. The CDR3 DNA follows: TGTGCCACCAGCAGAGCCATGGGGATGGCGCTCGGGGATACGCAGTATTTT.

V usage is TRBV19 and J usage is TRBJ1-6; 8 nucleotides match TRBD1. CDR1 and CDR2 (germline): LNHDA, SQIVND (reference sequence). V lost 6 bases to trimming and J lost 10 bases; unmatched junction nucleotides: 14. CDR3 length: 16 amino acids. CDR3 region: CASSRTGGAFGSPLHF. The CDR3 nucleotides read TGTGCCAGTAGCCGAACAGGGGGGGCTTTTGGATCACCCCTCCACTTT.

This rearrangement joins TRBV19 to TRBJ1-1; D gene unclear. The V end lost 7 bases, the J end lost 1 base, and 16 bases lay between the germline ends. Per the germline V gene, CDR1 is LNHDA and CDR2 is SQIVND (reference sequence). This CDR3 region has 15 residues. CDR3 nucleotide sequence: TGTGCCAGTATAACCCGAGGCAGGTCGAACACTGAAGCTTTCTTT. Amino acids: CASITRGRSNTEAFF.

This chain's CDR3 is CASSFRDTRFHQETQYF. The CDR3 DNA reads TGTGCCAGCAGTTTCCGGGACACGAGATTTCATCAAGAGACCCAGTACTTC. This chain connects TRBV28 to TRBJ2-5, with TRBD1 as a possible D gene (6 bases). Germline assignment: CDR1 MDHEN and CDR2 SYDVKM. V dropped 3 bases and J dropped 2 bases, with 19 bases sitting between them. The CDR3 has 17 residues.

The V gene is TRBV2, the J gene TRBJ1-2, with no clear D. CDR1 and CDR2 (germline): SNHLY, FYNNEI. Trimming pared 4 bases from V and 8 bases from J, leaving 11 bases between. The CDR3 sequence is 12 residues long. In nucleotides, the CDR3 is TGTGCCAGCAGTGGGACTCGAGGGGGCTACACCTTC. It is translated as CASSGTRGGYTF.

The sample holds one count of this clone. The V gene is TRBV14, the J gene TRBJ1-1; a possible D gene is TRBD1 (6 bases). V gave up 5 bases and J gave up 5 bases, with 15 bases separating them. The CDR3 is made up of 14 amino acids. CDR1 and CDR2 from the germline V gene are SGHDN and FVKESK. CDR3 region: CASSWGHTGTEAFF. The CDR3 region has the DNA TGTGCCAGCAGCTGGGGACATACAGGAACTGAAGCTTTCTTT.

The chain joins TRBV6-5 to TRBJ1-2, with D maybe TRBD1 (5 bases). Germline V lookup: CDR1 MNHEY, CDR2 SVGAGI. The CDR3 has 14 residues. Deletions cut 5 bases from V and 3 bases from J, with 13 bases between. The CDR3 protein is CASSTTGAYYGYTF. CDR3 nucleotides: TGTGCCAGCAGTACAACCGGGGCCTACTATGGCTACACCTTC.

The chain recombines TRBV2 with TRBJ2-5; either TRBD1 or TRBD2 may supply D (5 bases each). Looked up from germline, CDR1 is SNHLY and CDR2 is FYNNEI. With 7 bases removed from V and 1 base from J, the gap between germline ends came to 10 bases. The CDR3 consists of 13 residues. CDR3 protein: CASTRGAQETQYF. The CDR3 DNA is TGTGCCAGCACCCGAGGGGCCCAAGAGACCCAGTACTTC.

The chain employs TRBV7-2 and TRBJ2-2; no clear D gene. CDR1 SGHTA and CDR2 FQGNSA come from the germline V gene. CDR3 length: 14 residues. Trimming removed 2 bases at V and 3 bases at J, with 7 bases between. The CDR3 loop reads CASSLSSYTGELFF. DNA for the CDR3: TGTGCCAGCAGCTTATCGTCTTACACCGGGGAGCTGTTTTTT.

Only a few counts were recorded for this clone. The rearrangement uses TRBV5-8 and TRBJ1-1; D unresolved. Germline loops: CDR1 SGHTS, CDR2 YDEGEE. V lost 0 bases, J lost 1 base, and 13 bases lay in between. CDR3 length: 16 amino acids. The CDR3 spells CASSLAGVGGNTEAFF. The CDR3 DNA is TGTGCCAGCAGCTTGGCCGGGGTGGGAGGGAACACTGAAGCTTTCTTT.

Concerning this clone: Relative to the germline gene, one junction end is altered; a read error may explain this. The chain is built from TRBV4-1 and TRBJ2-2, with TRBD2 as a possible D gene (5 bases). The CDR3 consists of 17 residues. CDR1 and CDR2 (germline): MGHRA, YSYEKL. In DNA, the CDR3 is TGCGCCAGCAGACAAGACTTCTGGGGAGTAGACACCGGGGAGCTGTTTTTT. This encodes CASRQDFWGVDTGELFF.